Below are 32 T cell receptor beta chains sequenced from a single sample in a study of T cells in Graves' hyperthyroidism and ophthalmopathy. Amplified TCR beta CDR3 regions came from RNA transcripts. The HTBI primer set was used in a first-round RT-PCR of the TCR CDR3. TCRdb re-analysed the multiplex PCR reads in MiXCR, keeping a single row per CDR3 protein. The profile shows a few hundred thousand distinct CDR3 sequences, about a sixth of them singletons. Sequenced material: blood. These receptors came from a woman aged 30 to 39 with Graves' hyperthyroidism.

On this clonotype: At one end, the junction sequence differs from germline, possibly due to a read error. J is TRBJ2-5 and V is TRBV2; TRBD2 agrees at 7 bases. This CDR3 region has 10 residues. In germline, CDR1 is SNHLY, CDR2 FYNNEI. As DNA, the CDR3 is TGTGCCAGTCGCGGGGCTAGCGGCAACTTC. It translates to CASRGASGNF.

There are a few counts of this clonotype. The rearrangement links TRBV5-1 to TRBJ1-4; weak D call: TRBD1 (5 bases). The germline CDR1 and CDR2 sequences are SGHRS and YFSETQ. The CDR3 runs to 15 residues. The germline V and J ends were trimmed by 0 bases and 7 bases, with 13 bases remaining between them. The CDR3 region is CASSLATYGTEKLFF. Here the CDR3 DNA reads TGCGCCAGCAGCTTGGCGACTTACGGGACTGAAAAACTGTTTTTT.

In this sample, this clonotype turned up many times. CDR3 DNA: TGTGCCAGCAGCACAGGGGCTCAAGAGACCCAGTACTTC. Residues: CASSTGAQETQYF. The chain employs TRBV11-2 and TRBJ2-5; 7 bases are a match to TRBD1. This CDR3 is built from 13 residues. Germline V lookup: CDR1 SGHAT, CDR2 FQNNGV. Losses at the gene ends were 5 bases for V and 2 bases for J; bases not matched to a gene: 2.

The chain joins TRBV2 to TRBJ2-2; the match to TRBD1 covers 7 bases. CDR1 SNHLY and CDR2 FYNNEI come from the germline V gene. This CDR3 is 17 amino acids long. V gave up 8 bases and J gave up 4 bases; unmatched junction bases: 16. The DNA of the CDR3 is TGTGCCAGCTCCCGAACTCAACAGGGGCCGACCACCGGGGAGCTGTTTTTT. It yields the protein CASSRTQQGPTTGELFF.

This clonotype was found many times. The chain employs TRBV14 and TRBJ2-2; tentatively, D is TRBD1 (5 bases). V dropped 2 bases and J dropped 6 bases, with 7 bases sitting between them. This CDR3 has 13 amino acids. Germline lookup yields CDR1 SGHDN and CDR2 FVKESK. CDR3 sequence (DNA): TGTGCCAGCAGCCAACAGGGTGCCGGGGAGCTGTTTTTT. Its translation: CASSQQGAGELFF.

Ten or more counts support this clonotype. The chain recombines TRBV5-1 with TRBJ2-1, with 9 nucleotides matching TRBD2. After removal of 6 bases from V and 12 bases from J, the junction contained 10 bases not matched to a gene. The CDR3 totals 13 residues. The germline V gene has CDR1 SGHRS and CDR2 YFSETQ. The DNA for the CDR3 is TGCGCCAGCATGGGACTAGCTGATCTGAGGCAGTTCTTC. It specifies CASMGLADLRQFF.

The chain employs TRBV20-1 and TRBJ2-1; 8 bases align to TRBD2. The V and J ends lost 3 bases and 0 bases, in that order; junction bases with no gene match: 4. The CDR3 runs 15 residues. Per germline, CDR1 DFQATT and CDR2 SNEGSKA (reference sequence). This CDR3 reads CSASERESSYNEQFF. Written as DNA, the CDR3 is TGCAGTGCTAGCGAGCGGGAGAGCTCCTACAATGAGCAGTTCTTC.

This clonotype has at least ten counts. The chain employs TRBV5-1 and TRBJ1-1, with unresolved D. V shed 5 bases and J shed 3 bases, with 11 bases lying between them. Germline V CDR1 and CDR2: SGHRS, YFSETQ. CDR3 length: 13 residues. The CDR3 is CASSRNSDTEAFF. CDR3 in DNA: TGCGCCAGCAGTCGAAACAGCGACACTGAAGCTTTCTTT.

The chain combines TRBV4-3 with TRBJ2-3; 12 bases line up with TRBD2. Germline CDR1 LGHNA, CDR2 YSLEER. The CDR3 is 18 amino acids. The ends lost 1 base at V and 1 base at J; junction bases unmatched: 6. The CDR3 protein is CASSQVARLAGGTDTQYF. DNA for the CDR3: TGCGCCAGCAGCCAAGTAGCACGACTAGCGGGGGGCACAGATACGCAGTATTTT.

This clonotype came up a few times. The V gene is TRBV7-2, the J gene TRBJ1-2, with 10 bases matching TRBD1. CDR1 is SGHTA, CDR2 FQGNSA, per germline. This CDR3 is built from 16 residues. Germline trimming cut 2 bases from V and 4 bases from J; bases unmatched to any gene: 7. CDR3 loop: CASSLYETGGTYGYTF. DNA of the CDR3: TGTGCCAGCAGCTTATACGAGACAGGGGGCACCTATGGCTACACCTTC.

This chain connects TRBV27 to TRBJ2-7; maybe TRBD2 (5 bases). Germline CDR1 reads MNHEY; CDR2 reads SMNVEV (reference sequence). V was cut by 4 bases and J by 0 bases, with 7 bases left in between. CDR3 size: 13 residues. In nucleotides, the CDR3 is TGTGCCAGCAGTTGGGGAGACTCCTACGAGCAGTACTTC. Its protein product is CASSWGDSYEQYF.

CDR3 protein: CASSQETVMNTEAFF. Here the CDR3 DNA reads TGCGCCAGCAGCCAAGAGACAGTCATGAACACTGAAGCTTTCTTT. The gene calls are TRBV4-1 and TRBJ1-1; possible D gene TRBD1, 5 bases. The V end was cut by 0 bases, the J end by 0 bases, with 8 bases between. Germline V gene lookup returns CDR1 MGHRA and CDR2 YSYEKL. There are 15 residues in the CDR3.

This clonotype was seen repeatedly, ten times or more. The gene calls are TRBV7-2 and TRBJ2-1, with 14 bases lining up with TRBD2. The CDR3 loop spans 17 amino acids. The V gene's germline CDR1 is SGHTA and CDR2 FQGNSA. J lost 4 bases, V lost 2 bases, and 4 bases had no gene match. CDR3 bases: TGTGCCAGCAGCTTAAGGACTAGCGGGAGGAGGTACAATGAGCAGTTCTTC. It yields the protein CASSLRTSGRRYNEQFF.

CDR3 DNA sequence: TGTGCCAGCAACCCCCCCAGGGGGTACTCTGAGCAGTTCTTC. Translating gives CASNPPRGYSEQFF. This rearrangement joins TRBV3-1 to TRBJ2-1; 7 bases fit TRBD1. CDR1 LGHDT and CDR2 YNNKEL come from the germline V gene (reference sequence). This CDR3 contains 14 residues. V lost 7 bases, J lost 9 bases, and 12 bases stayed unmatched.

The J gene is TRBJ2-2, the V gene TRBV11-1; TRBD2 agrees at 9 bases. With V trimmed by 3 bases and J by 3 bases, 5 bases remained unmatched. Per germline, CDR1 SGHAT and CDR2 FQDESV (reference sequence). The CDR3 runs 16 residues. The CDR3 DNA sequence: TGTGCCAGCAGCTTTAAAAGGACTAGCGACACCGGGGAGCTGTTTTTT. Translation gives CASSFKRTSDTGELFF.

The table lists this clonotype with a few counts. V gene TRBV20-1 combines with J gene TRBJ2-1; D gene uncertain. Germline CDR1 reads DFQATT; CDR2 reads SNEGSKA (reference sequence). CDR3 length: 13 amino acids. The V end lost 5 bases, the J end lost 3 bases, and 11 bases lay between the germline ends. CDR3 loop: CSAVSSGYNEQFF. DNA for the CDR3: TGCAGTGCTGTCAGTTCTGGCTACAATGAGCAGTTCTTC.

This clonotype has ten or more counts. This chain connects TRBV28 to TRBJ1-6; TRBD1 might be the D (6 bases). Germline V CDR1 and CDR2: MDHEN, SYDVKM. V lost 5 bases and J 3 bases, leaving 14 bases between the germline ends. This CDR3 contains 16 residues. This chain's CDR3 is CASSPPTGNYNSPLHF. The CDR3 DNA follows: TGTGCCAGCAGTCCGCCTACAGGGAACTATAATTCACCCCTCCACTTT.

This clonotype was seen at least ten times. The genes are TRBV20-1 and TRBJ2-3, with a tentative D call TRBD2 (6 bases). Germline lookup yields CDR1 DFQATT and CDR2 SNEGSKA (reference sequence). The CDR3 is 15 amino acids. V was cut by 3 bases and J by 7 bases, with 20 bases left in between. CDR3 sequence: CSARGLIWGEYTQYF. DNA of the CDR3: TGCAGTGCTAGGGGACTTATCTGGGGAGAGTATACGCAGTATTTT.

This clonotype turned up a few times. The genes are TRBV25-1 and TRBJ1-4; D gene unclear. CDR3 size: 12 residues. Per the germline V gene, CDR1 is MGHDK and CDR2 is SYGVNS. The V and J ends lost 1 base and 8 bases respectively, with 5 bases between them. The CDR3 loop reads CASSESGEKLFF. In DNA, the CDR3 is TGTGCCAGCAGTGAATCAGGAGAAAAACTGTTTTTT.

This clonotype was observed many times. This chain's CDR3 is CASSEERNYGYTF. In nucleotides, the CDR3 is TGTGCCAGCAGTGAGGAAAGGAACTATGGCTACACCTTC. The chain carries TRBV2 and TRBJ1-2; the D is unclear. The CDR3 is 13 amino acids. The ends were cut back, 3 bases at V and 2 bases at J, with 7 bases in the middle. Germline CDR1 reads SNHLY; CDR2 reads FYNNEI.

The chain is built from TRBV19 and TRBJ2-1; 7 bases fit TRBD2. With V trimmed by 7 bases and J by 3 bases, 9 bases remained unmatched. This CDR3 contains 15 residues. Germline V CDR1 and CDR2: LNHDA, SQIVND (reference sequence). CDR3 loop: CASTPGASGYNEQFF. Here the CDR3 DNA reads TGTGCCAGTACCCCTGGGGCTAGCGGCTACAATGAGCAGTTCTTC.

This clonotype was seen ten or more times. This rearrangement joins TRBV27 to TRBJ2-7, with D possibly being TRBD2 (5 bases). V dropped 4 bases and J dropped 3 bases, with 13 bases sitting between them. Looked up from germline, CDR1 is MNHEY and CDR2 is SMNVEV (reference sequence). The CDR3 runs to 14 residues. The CDR3, as DNA: TGTGCCAGCAGTTGGCGGGCTGACCACTACGAGCAGTACTTC. Protein product: CASSWRADHYEQYF.

This clonotype has a single count. The junction differs from germline at one of its ends, possibly a read error. The chain couples TRBV5-4 to TRBJ2-1; no definite D call. Germline loops: CDR1 SGHNT, CDR2 YYREEE (reference sequence). This CDR3 region has 13 residues. CDR3 DNA: TGTGCCGGCAGCTTGGGTCCGCTAGATGAGCAGTTCTTC. Translating gives CAGSLGPLDEQFF.

Worth noting for this clonotype: A much larger clone differs from this one at a single base, so this may be a read error. This chain connects TRBV9 to TRBJ2-1, with D unresolved. Germline values: CDR1 SGDLS, CDR2 YYNGEE. This CDR3 comprises 13 residues. The DNA for the CDR3 is TGTGCCAGCAGCGGGGCAGTTTACAATGAGCAGCTCTTC. The encoded protein is CASSGAVYNEQLF.

The J gene is TRBJ1-2, the V gene TRBV7-2, with 11 bases matching TRBD1. CDR1 and CDR2 (germline): SGHTA, FQGNSA. The CDR3 extends over 16 amino acids. The J segment lost 3 bases and the V segment lost 5 bases, leaving 8 bases of the junction unmatched. In DNA, the CDR3 is TGTGCCAGCAGCCGAATACCGGGACAGGGGGACTATGGCTACACCTTC. It codes for CASSRIPGQGDYGYTF.

The chain uses TRBV12-3 or TRBV12-4 and TRBJ1-1; tentative D call: TRBD1 (5 bases). This CDR3 is 13 amino acids long. V lost 5 bases, J lost 4 bases, and 11 bases lay in between. The CDR3: CASSGTRVTEAFF. Written as DNA, the CDR3 is TGTGCCAGCAGTGGGACTAGAGTCACTGAAGCTTTCTTT.

The chain uses TRBV30 and TRBJ2-3; D ambiguous. Trimming removed 2 bases at V and 0 bases at J, with 6 bases between. The V gene's germline CDR1 is GTSNPN and CDR2 SVGIG (reference sequence). CDR3 length: 13 amino acids. The CDR3 loop is CAWSQTSTDTQYF. CDR3 in DNA: TGTGCCTGGAGTCAGACTAGCACAGATACGCAGTATTTT.

This clonotype was detected many times. The rearrangement joins TRBV20-1 to TRBJ2-1, with a weak D call TRBD2 (5 bases). V lost 0 bases and J lost 5, with 14 bases in between. CDR3 size: 15 residues. Germline loops: CDR1 DFQATT, CDR2 SNEGSKA (reference sequence). This CDR3 is CSARDSRTAHNEQFF. DNA of the CDR3: TGCAGTGCTAGAGATTCGAGGACTGCACACAATGAGCAGTTCTTC.

This clonotype was picked up many times. The chain joins TRBV11-2 to TRBJ2-2; 7 bases map to TRBD2. The germline V gene encodes CDR1 SGHAT and CDR2 FQNNGV. This CDR3 comprises 16 residues. V trimming: 0 bases; J trimming: 1 base; junction bases outside the gene matches: 2. In DNA form, the CDR3 reads TGTGCCAGCAGCTTAGAAGCTAGCGGGAACACCGGGGAGCTGTTTTTT. Translating gives CASSLEASGNTGELFF.

This sequence joins TRBV7-8 and TRBJ2-2, with a weak D call TRBD1 (6 bases). V was cut by 2 bases and J by 6 bases, with 16 bases left in between. Germline V gene sequence: CDR1 SGHVS, CDR2 FQNEAQ. This CDR3 is 16 amino acids long. The CDR3 nucleotides read TGTGCCAGCAGCTTAATCGGCAGGGGCCCTTCCGGGGAGCTGTTTTTT. Residues: CASSLIGRGPSGELFF.

This clonotype has ten or more counts. The rearrangement joins TRBV7-9 to TRBJ2-1, with unresolved D. Germline CDR1 and CDR2: SEHNR and FQNEAQ (reference sequence). The V end was cut by 1 base, the J end by 7 bases, with 14 bases between. The CDR3 length is 15 residues. CDR3 bases: TGTGCCAGCAGCTTAGTTGCCCTTATTACGAATGAGCAGTTCTTC. Residues: CASSLVALITNEQFF.

This clonotype was observed at least ten times. V and J are TRBV20-1 and TRBJ2-3, with D uncertain. With 3 bases removed from V and 4 bases from J, the gap between germline ends came to 2 bases. This CDR3 is built from 10 residues. Germline-derived CDR1 and CDR2 are DFQATT and SNEGSKA (reference sequence). CDR3 sequence (DNA): TGCAGTGCTAGGGCAGATACGCAGTATTTT. It is translated as CSARADTQYF.